One sample yielded the 8 T cell receptor beta chains listed below, sequenced in a study of blood T cell repertoires in COVID-19 (dated by TCRdb to about 2020). Libraries came from the immunoSEQ multiplex PCR assay. TCRdb limited this immuneACCESS table to in-frame rearrangements with V and J called. A share of clones is missing; checked studies link under half to unresolved V genes, and the rest is unexplained. This sample is represented by 25,000 to 30,000 clones; around 90% of them were singletons. Less than 3.5% of the sample goes to the ten largest clones. The sample comprised peripheral blood. These receptors were obtained from a human donor in a cohort sampled during active COVID-19.

The CDR3 bases are TGTGCCAGTAGTGTGTTGGCTGGGGGACAGGGGAACACTGAAGCTTTCTTT. This encodes CASSVLAGGQGNTEAFF. The rearrangement uses TRBV19 and TRBJ1-1; 9 bases map to TRBD1. The CDR3 is 17 residues long. The junction had 11 bases not matched to a gene; V was cut back by 5 bases and J by 1 base. Germline loops: CDR1 LNHDA, CDR2 SQIVND (reference sequence).

V gene TRBV9 combines with J gene TRBJ2-3, with a weak D call TRBD1 (6 bases). CDR1 SGDLS and CDR2 YYNGEE come from the germline V gene. The V end was cut by 3 bases, the J end by 5 bases, with 13 bases between. CDR3 size: 14 residues. The CDR3 is CASSEGQGVDTQYF. The CDR3 nucleotides read TGTGCCAGCAGCGAGGGACAAGGTGTAGATACGCAGTATTTT.

CDR3 in amino acids: CASSFRGAETQYF. As DNA, the CDR3 is TGCGCCAGCAGCTTTCGGGGGGCCGAGACCCAGTACTTC. V usage is TRBV5-1 and J usage is TRBJ2-5; possible D gene TRBD2, 7 bases. In germline, CDR1 is SGHRS, CDR2 YFSETQ. This CDR3 is built from 13 residues. Trimming cost V 2 bases and J 5 bases, with 10 bases left between them.

The V gene is TRBV9, the J gene TRBJ1-5; TRBD1 is a possible D gene (5 bases). CDR1 SGDLS and CDR2 YYNGEE come from the germline V gene. V was trimmed by 0 bases and J by 7 bases, leaving 8 bases between them. The CDR3 is made up of 13 amino acids. As DNA, the CDR3 is TGTGCCAGCAGCGTAGGACAGTTACAGCCCCAGCATTTT. It specifies CASSVGQLQPQHF.

The chain uses TRBV21-1 and TRBJ1-2; TRBD1, the D gene given by the table, was not confirmed from the DNA. TRBV21-1 is an annotated pseudogene. The CDR3 consists of 12 residues. CDR3 region: CASSNRGRGYTF. The CDR3 nucleotides are TGTGCCAGCAGCAACAGGGGGCGTGGCTACACCTTC.

The V gene is TRBV7-3, the J gene TRBJ1-1; possible D gene TRBD1, 5 bases. The V and J ends lost 0 bases and 2 bases respectively, with 10 bases between them. Germline values: CDR1 SGHTA, CDR2 FQGTGA. The CDR3 spans 15 residues. The CDR3 sequence is CASSLTLTENTEAFF. The CDR3 DNA reads TGTGCCAGCAGCTTAACGTTGACAGAAAACACTGAAGCTTTCTTT.

The chain links TRBV2 to TRBJ1-1, with a tentative D call TRBD1 (5 bases). The CDR3 runs to 12 residues. Trimming took off 10 bases at V and 4 bases at J, with 13 bases between the two ends. Germline V CDR1 and CDR2: SNHLY, FYNNEI. This CDR3 is CATRQGTTEAFF. The CDR3 DNA reads TGTGCCACCCGTCAGGGAACCACTGAAGCTTTCTTT. Full variable domain (outside the CDR3, taken from reference TRBV2 and TRBJ1-1): EPEVTQTPSHQVTQMGQEVILRCVPISNHLYFYWYRQILGQKVEFLVSFYNNEISEKSEIFDDQFSVERPDGSNFTLKIRSTKLEDSAMYFCATRQGTTEAFFGQGTRLTVV.

The rearrangement uses TRBV6-4 and TRBJ2-3; 9 bases are a match to TRBD1. V was clipped by 8 bases and J by 4 bases; unmatched bases: 4. CDR3 length: 13 amino acids. CDR1 is MRHNA, CDR2 SNTAGT, per germline. The CDR3 DNA follows: TGTGCCAGCCGACAGGGGGAAGCAGATACGCAGTATTTT. It yields the protein CASRQGEADTQYF.